The clone carrying this TCR beta chain came up many times. This sample is part of a study of low-dose radiotherapy and immunotherapy resistance in tumors. Overall study context: Each two-week cycle included intravenous cyclophosphamide 200 mg/m2, given one day before radiation and immunotherapy.

Trimming took off 5 bases at V and 5 bases at J, with 18 bases between the two ends. Germline CDR1 is GTSNPN and CDR2 is SVGIG (reference sequence). The CDR3 is made up of 14 amino acids. First-strand cDNA relied on TRAV- and TRBV-specific primers spanning alpha and beta chains. TCR amplification involved 15 to 25 PCR cycles with a constant-region primer and V-primer adapter. MiXCR, run by TCRdb on the reads, gives a single entry per CDR3 protein. The data hold around 99,000 distinct CDR3 sequences, with 9% to 9.5% observed a single time. The time point denotes: before trial treatment. Every donor was treated with nivolumab, ipilimumab, aspirin, low-dose cyclophosphamide and also low-dose radiotherapy. Advanced solid tumors lacking tumor-infiltrating lymphocytes were present in eligible patients.

The sequence was obtained from a male donor with prostate cancer. The source material was PBMCs, sampled before treatment. The chain uses TRBV30 and TRBJ2-5; TRBD2 is a possible D gene (5 bases). CDR3 nucleotide sequence: TGTGCCTGGTCAATGGGGATTTCGGGGGAGACCCAGTACTTC. Residues: CAWSMGISGETQYF.